The entry below gives a single T cell receptor beta chain sequence along with its context. Its antigen is not known. This specimen comes from a study of OX40 agonist ivuxolimab in advanced cancers. Using immunoSEQ multiplex PCR, the repertoire was profiled, and TCRdb retains in-frame clones only, with some absent. The sample gives some 83,000 clones, about 88% of which show up once; under 7.5% is in the top ten. General study findings and limits: At 0.1 to 3.0 mg/kg, CD4+ and CD8+ blood T cells expanded clonally by week 6. Low levels of normalized T-cell clonal expansion also appeared in some nonresponders.

CDR1 and CDR2 from the germline V gene are SEHNR and FQNEAQ (reference sequence). This CDR3 contains 16 residues. V shed 0 bases, J shed 4 bases, and the junction held 6 bases outside the gene matches. Sequences were derived from CD4+ or CD8+ T cells sorted from blood, sampled in a trial of the OX40 agonist ivuxolimab. The origin of this receptor is an adult with an advanced solid tumor such as melanoma, head and neck, liver or kidney cancer. The chain is built from TRBV7-9 and TRBJ1-2; 9 nucleotides align to TRBD1. CDR3 region: CASSLAPGTGIYGYTF. The CDR3 nucleotides read TGTGCCAGCAGCTTAGCCCCCGGGACAGGGATCTATGGCTACACCTTC.